Following are 23 T cell receptor beta chains from one sample sequenced in a study of identical twins. MiXCR was run by TCRdb on the 5' RACE reads, yielding one entry per CDR3 protein. The repertoire includes roughly 710,000 distinct CDR3 sequences, over 5% of them detected once, and under 2% sits in the top ten. The material sequenced was naive T cells sorted from blood. The receptors come from a man aged 18 to 30 in good health.

This clonotype was detected ten times or more. The chain uses TRBV24-1 and TRBJ2-2; D may be TRBD2 (5 bases). V gave up 5 bases and J gave up 2 bases, with 8 bases separating them. Germline V gene sequence: CDR1 KGHDR, CDR2 SFDVKD. The CDR3 runs to 14 residues. The CDR3 bases are TGTGCCACCAGTGGAACGGGAAACACCGGGGAGCTGTTTTTT. Translation gives CATSGTGNTGELFF.

This clonotype was observed at least ten times. The chain uses TRBV29-1 and TRBJ2-1; the match to TRBD2 covers 8 bases. The CDR3 has 14 residues. Trimming at V came to 6 bases and at J to 7 bases, leaving 11 bases not matched to a gene. Per the germline V gene, CDR1 is SQVTM and CDR2 is ANQGSEA. In nucleotides, the CDR3 is TGCAGCGTCCCCCCGTTAGCGGGACTGAATGAGCAGTTCTTC. It is translated as CSVPPLAGLNEQFF.

This clonotype was seen many times. The gene calls are TRBV20-1 and TRBJ2-1; 12 bases line up with TRBD2. The CDR3 length is 17 residues. Trimming removed 4 bases from V and 4 bases from J; junction bases left unmatched: 11. Germline assignment: CDR1 DFQATT and CDR2 SNEGSKA (reference sequence). CDR3 nucleotides: TGCAGTGCTACTCTGTCCGGGACTAGCGGGTATTACAATGAGCAGTTCTTC. Protein: CSATLSGTSGYYNEQFF.

The chain has TRBV2 and TRBJ2-2; 9 nucleotides align to TRBD1. CDR1 and CDR2 (germline): SNHLY, FYNNEI. Trimming removed 6 bases from V and 4 bases from J; junction bases left unmatched: 6. The length of the CDR3 is 15 residues. CDR3 nucleotides: TGTGCCAGCAGAACACAGGGGGCGCGCACCGGGGAGCTGTTTTTT. Amino acid sequence: CASRTQGARTGELFF.

The chain combines TRBV4-3 with TRBJ2-5; D remains ambiguous. The V end was cut by 0 bases, the J end by 2 bases, with 7 bases between. The V gene's germline CDR1 is LGHNA and CDR2 YSLEER. CDR3 length: 14 residues. CDR3 nucleotide sequence: TGCGCCAGCAGCCAAGATTGGTCACAAGAGACCCAGTACTTC. Residues: CASSQDWSQETQYF.

This clonotype was seen repeatedly, ten times or more. The V and J genes are TRBV6-6 and TRBJ1-3; D unresolved. With 4 bases removed from V and 7 bases from J, the gap between germline ends came to 11 bases. The CDR3 totals 13 residues. The germline gives CDR1 MNHNY, CDR2 SVGAGI (reference sequence). The CDR3 nucleotides read TGTGCCAGCAGTTCTCCTATCGGGAACACCATATATTTT. It yields the protein CASSSPIGNTIYF.

This clonotype was picked up many times. The chain carries TRBV6-5 and TRBJ1-1; maybe TRBD1 (6 bases). Germline CDR1 is MNHEY and CDR2 is SVGAGI. The ends were cut back, 0 bases at V and 0 bases at J, with 14 bases in the middle. This CDR3 is 17 amino acids long. The CDR3 loop reads CASSYSIGDTLNTEAFF. As DNA, the CDR3 is TGTGCCAGCAGTTACTCGATAGGGGACACCTTGAACACTGAAGCTTTCTTT.

This clonotype was counted a few times. This rearrangement joins TRBV7-7 to TRBJ2-2; D possibly corresponds to TRBD2 (6 bases). From germline, CDR1 is SSHAT and CDR2 FNYEAQ (reference sequence). Trimming stripped 6 bases from V and 5 bases from J, with 19 bases between. The length of the CDR3 is 16 residues. CDR3 in amino acids: CASRRKTGVRTGELFF. The CDR3, as DNA: TGTGCCAGCAGGCGAAAGACGGGAGTGCGGACCGGGGAGCTGTTTTTT.

This clonotype turned up a few times. The gene calls are TRBV12-3 or TRBV12-4 and TRBJ2-3; TRBD2 agrees at 8 bases. V lost 7 bases, J lost 2 bases, and 5 bases stayed unmatched. The CDR3 sequence is 14 residues long. The CDR3 protein is CASNPTSATDTQYF. The CDR3 coding sequence is TGTGCCAGCAATCCGACTAGCGCCACAGATACGCAGTATTTT.

This clonotype was picked up a small number of times. The chain employs TRBV12-3 or TRBV12-4 and TRBJ2-3, with 11 nucleotides matching TRBD2. V shed 6 bases, J shed 6 bases, and the junction held 8 bases outside the gene matches. This CDR3 is built from 15 residues. This CDR3 is CASSQTSGSYDTQYF. The CDR3 region has the DNA TGTGCCAGCAGCCAAACTAGCGGGAGCTACGATACGCAGTATTTT.

This clonotype was seen ten or more times. V usage is TRBV29-1 and J usage is TRBJ2-5; D call uncertain. This CDR3 has 11 amino acids. Trimming took off 5 bases at V and 4 bases at J, with 8 bases between the two ends. CDR1 and CDR2 (germline): SQVTM, ANQGSEA. CDR3: CSVQHTETQYF. CDR3 bases: TGCAGCGTTCAGCACACAGAGACCCAGTACTTC.

This clonotype was seen a few times. The chain links TRBV20-1 to TRBJ2-7, with TRBD2 matching 7 bases. This CDR3 is built from 15 residues. V was pared by 6 bases and J by 2 bases, with 13 bases of the junction left unmatched. Germline V gene sequence: CDR1 DFQATT, CDR2 SNEGSKA (reference sequence). Written as DNA, the CDR3 is TGCAGTGCCCAGTTGGCGGGGAGGGATACCTACGAGCAGTACTTC. Its protein is CSAQLAGRDTYEQYF.

This clonotype was seen at least ten times. This rearrangement joins TRBV5-5 to TRBJ2-2; the D gene could be TRBD1 or TRBD2 (5 bases each). CDR1 is SGHKS, CDR2 YYEKEE, per germline (reference sequence). The CDR3 covers 16 residues. V shed 4 bases and J shed 3 bases, with 16 bases lying between them. The CDR3 DNA is TGTGCCAGCAGCAGCAGGCTTCGAGGGGACACCGGGGAGCTGTTTTTT. Its protein is CASSSRLRGDTGELFF.

This clonotype was detected many times. The rearrangement joins TRBV12-3 or TRBV12-4 to TRBJ2-2; TRBD2 agrees at 10 bases. The V segment lost 6 bases and the J segment 4 bases; nucleotides outside the gene matches: 5. The CDR3 is 15 amino acids. This CDR3 reads CASRTTSGATGELFF. CDR3 in DNA: TGTGCCAGCAGGACAACTAGCGGGGCCACCGGGGAGCTGTTTTTT.

This clonotype was seen many times. This sequence joins TRBV10-3 and TRBJ1-4, with a possible D match to TRBD1 (5 bases). Between the trimmed V and J ends, which lost 10 bases and 0 bases, there was a span of 12 bases. Per the germline V gene, CDR1 is ENHRY and CDR2 is SYGVKD. The CDR3 runs to 14 residues. The CDR3 region has the DNA TGTGCCACCCGGGGCTCCGCAACTAATGAAAAACTGTTTTTT. The encoded protein is CATRGSATNEKLFF.

This clonotype was counted only a few times. The gene calls are TRBV7-2 and TRBJ2-1; D remains ambiguous. Trimming took 0 bases from V and 8 from J, leaving 8 bases between them. CDR3 length equals 13 residues. Germline V CDR1 and CDR2: SGHTA, FQGNSA. The CDR3 DNA reads as TGTGCCAGCAGCTTAGCGCCGGTTTATGAGCAGTTCTTC. Residues: CASSLAPVYEQFF. The variable domain in full, completed from reference TRBV7-2 and TRBJ2-1, reads GAGVSQSPSNKVTEKGKDVELRCDPISGHTALYWYRQSLGQGLEFLIYFQGNSAPDKSGLPSDRFSAERTGGSVSTLTIQRTQQEDSAVYLCASSLAPVYEQFFGPGTRLTVL.

Ten or more counts support this clonotype. CDR3 protein: CASSQRDGSPLHF. The CDR3 region has the DNA TGCGCCAGCAGCCAAAGGGACGGTTCACCCCTCCACTTT. The chain combines TRBV4-1 with TRBJ1-6, with D possibly matching TRBD1 (5 bases). Between the trimmed V and J ends, which lost 2 bases and 9 bases, there was a span of 8 bases. The CDR3 has 13 residues. Germline CDR1 and CDR2: MGHRA and YSYEKL.

Ten or more counts support this clonotype. A junction end diverges from the germline sequence, so it may reflect a read error. The rearrangement uses TRBV10-3 and TRBJ2-1; D ambiguous. Germline CDR1 reads ENHRY; CDR2 reads SYGVKD. This CDR3 is 18 amino acids long. CDR3 in DNA: TGTGCCATTAGTGAGAAAATAGACACACCATTATCCTACAATGAGCAGTTCTTC. This translates into CAISEKIDTPLSYNEQFF.

This clonotype appeared many times. The chain couples TRBV24-1 to TRBJ2-3; D call uncertain. The CDR3 spans 14 residues. The germline gives CDR1 KGHDR, CDR2 SFDVKD. Trimming pared 4 bases from V and 0 bases from J, leaving 7 bases between. This CDR3 is CATSEDGSTDTQYF. The CDR3 coding sequence is TGTGCCACCAGTGAAGACGGGAGCACAGATACGCAGTATTTT.

This clonotype came up many times. The chain couples TRBV20-1 to TRBJ2-7; 12 positions match TRBD2. The germline V gene encodes CDR1 DFQATT and CDR2 SNEGSKA (reference sequence). The CDR3 runs to 15 residues. J lost 5 bases, V lost 7 bases, and 12 bases had no gene match. The CDR3 sequence is CSVHPGLAGTNEQYF. In DNA form, the CDR3 reads TGCAGTGTACACCCCGGACTAGCGGGAACCAACGAGCAGTACTTC.

This clonotype has a count of ten or more. This chain links TRBV20-1 with TRBJ2-2; D possibly corresponds to TRBD1 (6 bases). The CDR3 runs 14 residues. CDR1 is DFQATT and CDR2 is SNEGSKA in the germline V gene (reference sequence). Deletions cut 5 bases from V and 3 bases from J, with 13 bases between. The CDR3 protein is CSAWRQGYTGELFF. DNA of the CDR3: TGCAGTGCTTGGAGGCAGGGGTACACCGGGGAGCTGTTTTTT.

This clonotype was detected ten times or more. The chain has TRBV13 and TRBJ2-5; unclear D gene. From germline, CDR1 is PRHDT and CDR2 FYEKMQ (reference sequence). V lost 5 bases and J lost 4, with 14 bases in between. The CDR3 sequence is 14 residues long. The DNA of the CDR3 is TGTGCCAGCAGCCAAAGGGTTTCGAGAGAGACCCAGTACTTC. This sequence encodes CASSQRVSRETQYF.

V usage is TRBV18 and J usage is TRBJ1-3; D gene uncertain. Germline values: CDR1 KGHSH, CDR2 LQKENI. This CDR3 is built from 17 residues. V gave up 1 base and J gave up 0 bases, with 13 bases separating them. This CDR3 reads CASSPLPGKNSGNTIYF. For the CDR3, the DNA is TGTGCCAGCTCACCACTACCTGGCAAGAACTCTGGAAACACCATATATTTT.